This T cell receptor beta chain was identified during a study of cytomegalovirus exposure and HLA in healthy donors. General observations from the study: Under in vitro conditions, three CMV-associated chains were confirmed as specific for CMV antigens. The presence/absence work took it that sequencing depth was about the same across donors. TCR beta chains numbering under 200 were designated cytomegalovirus-associated. In a later analysis, a missense DCLRE1C variant was linked to TCR beta V- and J-gene trimming.

A multiplex PCR was run with 60 Vbeta primers and 13 Jbeta primers. Data came from immunoSEQ multiplex PCR; TCRdb stores just in-frame clones and leaves some out. The sample has 100,000 to 150,000 clones; around four fifths are singletons. Germline-derived CDR1 and CDR2 are SGDLS and YYNGEE. The CDR3 sequence is 12 residues long. The trim removed 3 bases at V and 10 bases at J, leaving 3 bases unmatched. Comment on this clone: Antigen unknown.

This receptor was taken from a man between 18 and 35 years old in good health and CMV-seropositive. The sequenced sample was PBMCs. V usage is TRBV9 and J usage is TRBJ1-2; 10 positions agree with TRBD1. The CDR3 nucleotides read TGTGCCAGCAGCGCTAGACAGGGGGCCTACACCTTC. As protein: CASSARQGAYTF.